The clone carrying this T cell receptor beta chain occurred many times. This specimen comes from a study of T cells after yellow fever vaccination. From the 5' RACE reads, TCRdb called clonotypes with MiXCR, one entry per CDR3 protein. The sample has fewer than 100,000 distinct CDR3 sequences, roughly 6% seen once; the top ten hold over 40%. This receptor was taken from a man aged 18 to 30 who received the YFV17D yellow fever vaccine. Material: CD8+ T cells sorted from PBMCs, obtained 10 days after the yellow fever booster vaccination.

As DNA, the CDR3 is TGCGCCAGCACGGCGGGGGTGGAGACCCAGTACTTC. This encodes CASTAGVETQYF. The rearrangement uses TRBV5-1 and TRBJ2-5; 7 bases align to TRBD2. This CDR3 is 12 amino acids long. Germline trimming cut 6 bases from V and 5 bases from J; bases unmatched to any gene: 4. Germline loops: CDR1 SGHRS, CDR2 YFSETQ.